This passage covers 7 T cell receptor beta chains from one sample sequenced in a study of T cell responses to AZD1222 COVID-19 vaccine. The data were produced by immunoSEQ multiplex PCR, yet TCRdb's version contains in-frame clones alone and is incomplete. The sample has about 88,000 clones; about 91% are singletons. This sample comprised peripheral blood, obtained on day 0 of AZD1222 vaccination. The receptors derive from an adult in good health.

The chain uses TRBV7-6 and TRBJ2-7, with TRBD2 matching over 9 bases. V was clipped by 6 bases and J by 2 bases; unmatched bases: 8. The CDR3 loop spans 15 amino acids. CDR1 SGHVS and CDR2 FNYEAQ come from the germline V gene. The CDR3 coding sequence is TGTGCCAGCAGAAAGACTAGCGGTATAACCTACGAGCAGTACTTC. Translated, it gives CASRKTSGITYEQYF.

This sequence joins TRBV7-8 and TRBJ2-7; D ambiguous. The V and J ends lost 2 bases and 3 bases respectively, with 5 bases between them. The CDR3 length is 12 residues. Per the germline V gene, CDR1 is SGHVS and CDR2 is FQNEAQ. The CDR3 sequence is CASSLSGYEQYF. In DNA form, the CDR3 reads TGTGCCAGCAGCTTATCGGGCTACGAGCAGTACTTC.

V usage is TRBV5-1 and J usage is TRBJ1-2; D is undetermined. Germline CDR1 SGHRS, CDR2 YFSETQ. Deletions cut 0 bases from V and 4 bases from J, with 7 bases between. The CDR3 length is 13 residues. CDR3 loop: CASSLAETYGYTF. CDR3 sequence (DNA): TGCGCCAGCAGCTTGGCGGAAACCTATGGCTACACCTTC.

CDR3 nucleotides: TGTGCCAGCAGTTTATGGCAGACAGGGCAAGGCTACACCTTC. It encodes CASSLWQTGQGYTF. The chain is built from TRBV28 and TRBJ1-2, with 7 positions matching TRBD1. CDR3 size: 14 residues. Germline lookup yields CDR1 MDHEN and CDR2 SYDVKM. Germline trimming cut 0 bases from V and 8 bases from J; bases unmatched to any gene: 6.

The CDR3 protein is CASSLGENSPLHF. CDR3 bases: TGCGCCAGCAGCTTGGGAGAAAATTCACCCCTCCACTTT. The rearrangement uses TRBV5-1 and TRBJ1-6; D not resolved. V dropped 0 bases and J dropped 7 bases, with 5 bases sitting between them. CDR1 is SGHRS, CDR2 YFSETQ, per germline. The CDR3 sequence is 13 residues long.

This chain joins TRBV7-2 and TRBJ2-1; 7 bases are a match to TRBD1. Trimming at V came to 0 bases and at J to 1 base, leaving 6 bases not matched to a gene. Per germline, CDR1 SGHTA and CDR2 FQGNSA. This CDR3 contains 17 residues. The DNA of the CDR3 is TGTGCCAGCAGCTTAGCGCCCAGGGGGAATTCCTACAATGAGCAGTTCTTC. It encodes CASSLAPRGNSYNEQFF.

V and J are TRBV5-1 and TRBJ2-1; 9 bases map to TRBD2. Germline assignment: CDR1 SGHRS and CDR2 YFSETQ. This CDR3 contains 16 residues. V lost 3 bases, J lost 4 bases, and 8 bases stayed unmatched. This CDR3 is CASSYDLAGLYNEQFF. CDR3 nucleotides: TGCGCCAGCAGCTACGATCTAGCGGGACTTTACAATGAGCAGTTCTTC.